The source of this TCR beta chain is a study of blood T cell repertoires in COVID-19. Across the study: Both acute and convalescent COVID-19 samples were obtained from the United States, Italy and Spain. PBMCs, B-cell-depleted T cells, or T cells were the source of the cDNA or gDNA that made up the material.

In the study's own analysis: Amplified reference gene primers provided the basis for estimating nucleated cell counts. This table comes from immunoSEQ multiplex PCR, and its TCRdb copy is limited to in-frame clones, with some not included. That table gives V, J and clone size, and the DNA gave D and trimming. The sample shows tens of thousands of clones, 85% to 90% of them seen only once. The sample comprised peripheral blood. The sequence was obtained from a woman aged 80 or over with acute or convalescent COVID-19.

The CDR3 loop reads CASEGSYYGYTF. CDR3 nucleotide sequence: TGTGCCAGCGAGGGCAGCTACTATGGCTACACCTTC. The chain has TRBV7-9 and TRBJ1-2; D unclear. CDR3 size: 12 residues. With 8 bases removed from V and 3 bases from J, the gap between germline ends came to 10 bases. Germline assignment: CDR1 SEHNR and CDR2 FQNEAQ (reference sequence).